The next 25 T cell receptor beta chains were all read from a single sample in a study of read filtering for tumor transcriptome and immune sequencing (dated by TCRdb to 2018 to 2020). These reads were obtained on an Illumina HiSeq 4000. Starting from 400 to 450 ng RNA, TCR libraries were constructed with the Immunoverse kit using molecular barcoded adaptors that cover the alpha/delta and beta/gamma chains. TCRdb itself trimmed the public reads at Q25 with fastp, ran MiXCR and retained productive beta chains. Every distinct CDR3 protein forms one entry, paired with its most common genes and DNA. A total of about 58,000 distinct CDR3 sequences appear in this sample, roughly 12% of them only once. The top ten clonotypes cover more than 15% of the sample. Input material: a population of CD138-negative cells sorted from bone marrow. This sample's cell subset or site label indicates: bone marrow mononuclear cells depleted of CD138+ plasma/myeloma cells by negative magnetic selection. The source is a donor aged 40 or over with multiple myeloma.

This clonotype was seen a handful of times. The V call is TRBV30, the J call TRBJ1-2; no clear D. The CDR3 loop spans 12 amino acids. V was clipped by 1 base and J by 4 bases, with 7 bases between them. Germline loops: CDR1 GTSNPN, CDR2 SVGIG (reference sequence). In DNA, the CDR3 is TGTGCCTGGAGTGGTACAGTCTATGGCTACACCTTC. Translation: CAWSGTVYGYTF. The whole variable domain, filled in from reference TRBV30 and TRBJ1-2, reads SQTIHQWPATLVQPVGSPLSLECTVEGTSNPNLYWYRQAAGRGLQLLFYSVGIGQISSEVPQNLSASRPQDRQFILSSKKLLLSDSGFYLCAWSGTVYGYTFGSGTRLTVV.

This sequence joins TRBV10-3 and TRBJ2-7; TRBD1 agrees at 7 bases. V was clipped by 4 bases and J by 2 bases; unmatched bases: 5. Germline lookup yields CDR1 ENHRY and CDR2 SYGVKD. The CDR3 extends over 14 amino acids. The CDR3 spells CAISGQGGTYEQYF. DNA of the CDR3: TGTGCCATCAGTGGACAGGGTGGGACCTACGAGCAGTACTTC.

The sample holds many counts of this clonotype. The likely explanation is a read error, given a far larger clone one base away. This is likely a read error, given that the CDR3 carries no conserved phenylalanine or tryptophan at its end. The DNA is omitted, as the CDR3 cannot be located on it reliably, and the CDR3 follows TCRdb's listing. The V gene is TRBV3-2, the J gene TRBJ2-1; TRBD2 is the table's D call, not checked against the DNA. TRBV3-2 is assigned pseudogene status. The CDR3 is 16 amino acids in total, end residues counted. The CDR3 here is CASSQDSGLGGNEQFL.

This clonotype was seen many times. V is TRBV20-1 and J is TRBJ2-7; 11 bases align to TRBD1. V shed 0 bases, J shed 2 bases, and the junction held 9 bases outside the gene matches. The CDR3 covers 17 residues. Germline CDR1 DFQATT, CDR2 SNEGSKA (reference sequence). Here the CDR3 DNA reads TGCAGTGCTAGAGAACCGGTCCCGGGACAGGGGGCCTACGAGCAGTACTTC. This sequence encodes CSAREPVPGQGAYEQYF.

There are a few counts of this clonotype. Being one base from a much bigger clone, this may be a read error. The gene calls are TRBV5-1 and TRBJ1-5, with D perhaps matching TRBD1 (5 bases). Germline V gene data show CDR1 as SGHRS and CDR2 as YFSETQ. The CDR3 length is 16 residues. This CDR3 is CASSGDRPGGNQPRHF. Written as DNA, the CDR3 is TGCGCCAGCAGCGGGGACCGTCCAGGTGGCAATCAGCCCCGGCATTTT.

This clonotype came up many times. V and J are TRBV15 and TRBJ1-2, with 8 bases aligning to TRBD1. The CDR3 has 16 residues. The V gene's germline CDR1 is LNHNV and CDR2 YYDKDF (reference sequence). J lost 0 bases, V lost 4 bases, and 7 bases had no gene match. The CDR3 is CATSTGQVIANYGYTF. The DNA of the CDR3 is TGTGCCACCAGCACGGGACAGGTGATAGCTAACTATGGCTACACCTTC.

This sequence joins TRBV5-1 and TRBJ2-7, with TRBD1 identical over 8 bases. The V and J ends lost 1 base and 3 bases, in that order; junction bases with no gene match: 3. The CDR3 totals 14 residues. CDR1 is SGHRS, CDR2 YFSETQ, per germline. For the CDR3, the DNA is TGCGCCAGCAGCTTGTGGACAGGGAACTACGAGCAGTACTTC. This gives the protein CASSLWTGNYEQYF.

At least ten counts were recorded for this clonotype. This CDR3 is CSALRDEQFF. The CDR3 DNA sequence: TGCAGCGCTCTCCGGGATGAGCAGTTCTTC. The chain has TRBV29-1 and TRBJ2-1, with D hard to call. Germline values: CDR1 SQVTM, CDR2 ANQGSEA. V shed 7 bases and J shed 8 bases, with 9 bases lying between them. The length of the CDR3 is 10 residues.

Ten or more counts support this clonotype. The gene calls are TRBV5-1 and TRBJ2-7; D is uncertain. The CDR3 sequence is 15 residues long. Germline loops: CDR1 SGHRS, CDR2 YFSETQ. Deletions cut 0 bases from V and 1 base from J, with 11 bases between. This CDR3 is CASSLGVGLSYEQYF. The CDR3 region has the DNA TGCGCCAGCAGCTTGGGGGTAGGCCTGTCCTACGAGCAGTACTTC.

The rearrangement joins TRBV5-1 to TRBJ2-1; possible D gene TRBD2, 6 bases. The CDR3 consists of 14 residues. The germline V gene has CDR1 SGHRS and CDR2 YFSETQ. The V end lost 0 bases, the J end lost 5 bases, and 9 bases lay between the germline ends. CDR3: CASSLVAGNNEQFF. CDR3 nucleotide sequence: TGCGCCAGCAGCTTGGTCGCGGGGAACAATGAGCAGTTCTTC.

This clonotype was recorded at least ten times. The chain uses TRBV28 and TRBJ2-7, with 9 bases matching TRBD1. The J segment lost 2 bases and the V segment lost 7 bases, leaving 6 bases of the junction unmatched. The CDR3 length is 14 residues. Germline CDR1 and CDR2: MDHEN and SYDVKM. The CDR3 DNA sequence: TGTGCCAGCAAAGGACAGGGGAGAACCTACGAGCAGTACTTC. It encodes CASKGQGRTYEQYF.

On this clonotype: A much larger clone differs by one base, so this may be a read error. This chain links TRBV4-1 with TRBJ1-1; D perhaps matches TRBD1 (5 bases). The germline gives CDR1 MGHRA, CDR2 YSYEKL. This CDR3 has 16 amino acids. CDR3 in amino acids: CASSHLRAQGDTEASF. The CDR3 nucleotides are TGCGCCAGCAGCCACCTCCGGGCCCAGGGAGACACTGAAGCTTCCTTT.

On this clonotype itself: This clone may be a read error of a much larger clone one base away. The rearrangement links TRBV10-3 to TRBJ1-5; the D is unclear. The germline V gene has CDR1 ENHRY and CDR2 SYGVKD. CDR3 length equals 13 residues. V was pared by 2 bases and J by 4 bases, with 6 bases between. The CDR3 DNA reads TGTGCCATCAGTGAGCCGGAGAATCAGCCCCAGCATTTT. It yields the protein CAISEPENQPQHF.

This clonotype has at least ten counts. The chain links TRBV20-1 to TRBJ1-5; possible D gene TRBD1, 5 bases. Per germline, CDR1 DFQATT and CDR2 SNEGSKA (reference sequence). V dropped 3 bases and J dropped 7 bases, with 10 bases sitting between them. The CDR3 is 12 amino acids. The CDR3 sequence: CSARLPGQPQHF. The CDR3 DNA reads TGCAGTGCTAGGTTACCAGGGCAGCCCCAGCATTTT.

This clonotype was recorded many times. J is TRBJ2-1 and V is TRBV12-3 or TRBV12-4, with TRBD1 as a possible D gene (5 bases). Trimming removed 3 bases from V and 6 bases from J, with 12 bases in between. This CDR3 has 14 residues. CDR3 bases: TGTGCCAGCAGTTTGTCTCTGGGGCTCAATGAGCAGTTCTTC. Residues: CASSLSLGLNEQFF.

This clonotype was seen only a few times. This chain joins TRBV21-1 and TRBJ2-3; the table calls TRBD2, which could not be checked here. TRBV21-1 is flagged as a pseudogene. The CDR3 extends over 16 amino acids. The CDR3 bases are TGTGCCAGCAGCAAAGATGAGGACGGCCCCACAGATACGCAGTATTTT. Translating it yields CASSKDEDGPTDTQYF.

At least ten counts were recorded for this clonotype. The genes are TRBV20-1 and TRBJ2-7; D possibly matches TRBD1 or TRBD2 (5 bases each). This CDR3 spans 14 amino acids. The germline V and J ends were trimmed by 6 bases and 2 bases, with 17 bases remaining between them. Per germline, CDR1 DFQATT and CDR2 SNEGSKA (reference sequence). The CDR3 here is CSAGTRDLAYEQYF. CDR3 nucleotides: TGCAGTGCGGGGACCAGGGACCTCGCCTACGAGCAGTACTTC.

The chain couples TRBV4-1 to TRBJ1-6; D is undetermined. The CDR3 extends over 15 amino acids. Germline CDR1 and CDR2: MGHRA and YSYEKL. The V and J ends lost 2 bases and 5 bases respectively, with 10 bases between them. The CDR3 bases are TGCGCCAGCAGCCAACCAAGCCCAAATAATTCACCCCTCCACTTT. The encoded protein is CASSQPSPNNSPLHF.

This clonotype was counted many times. The V gene is TRBV11-3, the J gene TRBJ2-1, with a possible D match to TRBD2 (7 bases). The germline V gene has CDR1 SGHNT and CDR2 YENEEA. The CDR3 totals 13 residues. Trimming shortened V by 5 bases and J by 10 bases, and 15 bases separated the two germline ends. In DNA form, the CDR3 reads TGTGCCAGCAGCCCCCGGGGAGGGGGGGAGCAGTTCTTC. Encoded protein: CASSPRGGGEQFF.

As to this clonotype: Possible read error: a much larger clone is one base away. The V and J genes are TRBV20-1 and TRBJ2-2; D not certain. Germline assignment: CDR1 DFQATT and CDR2 SNEGSKA (reference sequence). The CDR3 covers 13 residues. The CDR3: CSVRPTGTGELFF. The CDR3 DNA follows: TGCAGTGTTAGACCGACGGGTACCGGGGAGCTGTTTTTT.

This clonotype is classed as medium-sized (0.01 to 0.1%). CDR3 nucleotides: TGTGCCAGCTCACCATTCTTCAGCGGGGGGCCAAATGAGCAGTTCTTC. As protein: CASSPFFSGGPNEQFF. V and J are TRBV18 and TRBJ2-1; 9 bases map to TRBD2. The V gene end was trimmed by 2 bases and the J gene end by 7 bases; junction bases not matched to a gene: 9. Germline V gene sequence: CDR1 KGHSH, CDR2 LQKENI. There are 16 residues in the CDR3.

In regard to this clonotype: Just one base apart from a much larger clone, this may be a read error. V and J are TRBV20-1 and TRBJ2-7, with 8 bases that match TRBD2. The DNA end lines up better with TRBJ2-1; the J call may be wrong. Germline-derived CDR1 and CDR2 are DFQATT and SNEGSKA (reference sequence). The CDR3 sequence is 17 residues long. CDR3 bases: TGCAGTGCCCCCACTAGCGGTACTCACCTAAGCTCCTACGAGCAGTTCTTC. It translates to CSAPTSGTHLSSYEQFF.

This clonotype was detected many times. The rearrangement joins TRBV6-1 to TRBJ2-5, with 13 positions matching TRBD2. The CDR3 length is 18 residues. Looked up from germline, CDR1 is MNHNS and CDR2 is SASEGT. With 1 base clipped from V and 7 bases from J, the junction kept 12 bases outside the gene matches. For the CDR3, the DNA is TGTGCCAGCAGTGAAGAATCAGGACTAGCGGGGGTAGTGGGGACCCAGTACTTC. It encodes CASSEESGLAGVVGTQYF.

This clonotype occurred many times. The CDR3 DNA follows: TGTGCCACCAGTGGGACTAGCTTTCTATACAATGAGCAGTTCTTC. Translated: CATSGTSFLYNEQFF. The chain couples TRBV24-1 to TRBJ2-1; TRBD2 matches 8 bases. Unmatched junction bases numbered 6, after V lost 5 bases and J lost 4 bases. The CDR3 sequence is 15 residues long. The germline gives CDR1 KGHDR, CDR2 SFDVKD.

This clonotype appeared many times. J is TRBJ2-1 and V is TRBV14; D is undetermined. Between the trimmed V and J ends, which lost 1 base and 9 bases, there was a span of 16 bases. The CDR3 is 15 residues long. Per the germline V gene, CDR1 is SGHDN and CDR2 is FVKESK. The CDR3 DNA reads as TGTGCCAGCAGCCAAGTCCCTGGGTTTACGGTTGAGCAGTTCTTC. Residues: CASSQVPGFTVEQFF.